The 14 T cell receptor beta chains below were found in one sample sequenced in a study of T cells after yellow fever vaccination. TCRdb analysed the 5' RACE reads with MiXCR anew, one entry per CDR3 protein. The data hold more than 300,000 distinct CDR3 sequences, with around 10% observed a single time. The starting material was CD4+ T cells sorted from PBMCs, obtained 45 days after the yellow fever booster vaccination. The receptors derive from a man younger than 35 who received the YFV17D yellow fever vaccine.

There are a few counts of this clonotype. The genes are TRBV5-6 and TRBJ2-7; no clear D gene. V lost 6 bases and J lost 5, with 21 bases in between. The CDR3 extends over 15 amino acids. Germline V gene lookup returns CDR1 SGHDT and CDR2 YYEEEE. The CDR3 is CASNGVGPPRNEQYF. The CDR3 DNA reads as TGTGCCAGCAACGGTGTCGGTCCTCCGAGGAACGAGCAGTACTTC.

V usage is TRBV5-6 and J usage is TRBJ2-1; maybe TRBD1 (6 bases). Germline CDR1 and CDR2: SGHDT and YYEEEE. CDR3 length: 14 residues. The V and J ends lost 4 bases and 2 bases respectively, with 10 bases between them. The CDR3 here is CASSMPGAYNEQFF. In DNA form, the CDR3 reads TGTGCCAGCAGCATGCCAGGGGCCTACAATGAGCAGTTCTTC.

This sequence joins TRBV7-3 and TRBJ2-3; D not resolved. Trimming shortened V by 3 bases and J by 3 bases, and 7 bases separated the two germline ends. The CDR3 runs to 13 residues. CDR1 is SGHTA, CDR2 FQGTGA, per germline. The CDR3 region has the DNA TGTGCCAGCAGCTTCCGCAGAACAGATACGCAGTATTTT. This sequence encodes CASSFRRTDTQYF.

This clonotype was seen ten or more times. This rearrangement joins TRBV4-3 to TRBJ2-3; maybe TRBD2 (6 bases). Germline-derived CDR1 and CDR2 are LGHNA and YSLEER. Trimming removed 2 bases at V and 2 bases at J, with 17 bases between. The CDR3 spans 17 residues. CDR3 amino acids: CASSQNWGGTSTDTQYF. CDR3 sequence (DNA): TGCGCCAGCAGCCAAAACTGGGGTGGGACTTCCACAGATACGCAGTATTTT.

This chain connects TRBV30 to TRBJ1-1; weak D call: TRBD1 (5 bases). The V gene lost 7 bases and the J gene lost 4 bases, with 13 bases spanning the gap. Germline V gene lookup returns CDR1 GTSNPN and CDR2 SVGIG (reference sequence). The CDR3 spans 12 residues. CDR3: CASDNWGTEAFF. The CDR3 nucleotides read TGTGCCTCGGACAATTGGGGCACTGAAGCTTTCTTT.

This chain links TRBV19 with TRBJ2-7; 9 bases are shared with TRBD1. This CDR3 has 16 residues. Trimming at V came to 7 bases and at J to 3 bases, leaving 13 bases not matched to a gene. Per germline, CDR1 LNHDA and CDR2 SQIVND (reference sequence). CDR3 DNA sequence: TGTGCCAGTAAAGCACAGGGGGCGCAATCAGGCTACGAGCAGTACTTC. Its translation: CASKAQGAQSGYEQYF. Full variable domain (remainder filled in from reference TRBV19 and TRBJ2-7): DGGITQSPKYLFRKEGQNVTLSCEQNLNHDAMYWYRQDPGQGLRLIYYSQIVNDFQKGDIAEGYSVSREKKESFPLTVTSAQKNPTAFYLCASKAQGAQSGYEQYFGPGTRLTVT.

This clonotype came up a few times. This rearrangement joins TRBV29-1 to TRBJ1-2; D remains unclear. Germline V gene lookup returns CDR1 SQVTM and CDR2 ANQGSEA. The CDR3 is 10 residues long. Deletions cut 7 bases from V and 8 bases from J, with 11 bases between. CDR3 sequence (DNA): TGCAGCGCCGGGTTACGCGGCTACACCTTC. Translated, it gives CSAGLRGYTF.

This clonotype was counted ten times or more. V is TRBV5-1 and J is TRBJ2-3; D might be TRBD2 (6 bases). The CDR3 has 14 amino acids. The V end was cut by 2 bases, the J end by 4 bases, with 11 bases between. Germline V gene sequence: CDR1 SGHRS, CDR2 YFSETQ. The CDR3 DNA sequence: TGCGCCAGCAGCTTACGGGGACTGGCAGATACGCAGTATTTT. This codes for CASSLRGLADTQYF.

This clonotype has a count of ten or more. The V call is TRBV11-2, the J call TRBJ2-1; a weak D match, TRBD2 (5 bases). CDR3 length: 14 amino acids. V lost 3 bases and J 5 bases, leaving 11 bases between the germline ends. Germline assignment: CDR1 SGHAT and CDR2 FQNNGV. The CDR3 DNA reads TGTGCCAGCAGCTTGTCTGACTATCACAATGAGCAGTTCTTC. Its protein is CASSLSDYHNEQFF.

This clonotype occurred many times. The chain recombines TRBV20-1 with TRBJ2-3; 9 bases line up with TRBD2. V dropped 1 base and J dropped 4; count of bases not matched to a gene: 6. The CDR3 totals 15 residues. Germline-derived CDR1 and CDR2 are DFQATT and SNEGSKA (reference sequence). CDR3 protein: CSARGGTSMADTQYF. In DNA form, the CDR3 reads TGCAGTGCTAGAGGCGGGACTAGCATGGCAGATACGCAGTATTTT.

V and J are TRBV7-3 and TRBJ1-6; D call uncertain. The V and J ends lost 5 bases and 6 bases respectively, with 8 bases between them. The CDR3 totals 13 residues. Germline loops: CDR1 SGHTA, CDR2 FQGTGA. The CDR3 DNA sequence: TGTGCCAGCAGCCAAGACTTTAATTCACCCCTCCACTTT. Amino acids: CASSQDFNSPLHF.

This clonotype was observed a handful of times. V is TRBV10-3 and J is TRBJ2-7; D gene unclear. Trimming removed 3 bases at V and 2 bases at J, with 5 bases between. Germline CDR1 reads ENHRY; CDR2 reads SYGVKD. The CDR3 covers 12 residues. Written as DNA, the CDR3 is TGTGCCATCAGTGACAGCCCCTACGAGCAGTACTTC. Translated: CAISDSPYEQYF.

V usage is TRBV6-5 and J usage is TRBJ1-6; 7 nucleotides align to TRBD1. Trimming took 6 bases from V and 6 from J; bases not matched to a gene: 11. The CDR3 contains 16 residues. Germline loops: CDR1 MNHEY, CDR2 SVGAGI. The CDR3 reads CASSRPRDSLNSPLHF. In DNA, the CDR3 is TGTGCCAGCAGCCGTCCCCGGGACAGCCTTAATTCACCCCTCCACTTT.

The chain is built from TRBV11-3 and TRBJ1-1; a possible D gene is TRBD1 (5 bases). The CDR3 extends over 14 amino acids. V dropped 2 bases and J dropped 4 bases, with 11 bases sitting between them. Germline CDR1 is SGHNT and CDR2 is YENEEA. The CDR3 sequence is CASSLIGGVTEAFF. In DNA, the CDR3 is TGTGCCAGCAGCTTAATTGGGGGAGTCACTGAAGCTTTCTTT. The full variable domain, with the rest looked up from reference TRBV11-3 and TRBJ1-1, is EAGVVQSPRYKIIEKKQPVAFWCNPISGHNTLYWYLQNLGQGPELLIRYENEEAVDDSQLPKDRFSAERLKGVDSTLKIQPAELGDSAVYLCASSLIGGVTEAFFGQGTRLTVV.